This entry lists 25 T cell receptor beta chains sequenced from one sample in a study of naive and memory T cell subsets. The beta constant-region primer was an equimolar mix of two oligonucleotides covering TRBC1 and TRBC2. The ligated cDNA underwent four PCR rounds using SP2 and nested alpha and beta constant-region primers. Each CDR3 protein gets one entry after TCRdb re-called the UMI-ligation and nested PCR reads with MiXCR. Among tens of thousands of distinct CDR3 sequences listed, under 20% were seen once. Sequenced: effector memory CD4+ T cells from blood. Described subset: effector memory, CD45RA- CD27-. These receptors were taken from a human donor in good health.

The table lists this clonotype with many counts. The V call is TRBV9, the J call TRBJ1-1; D uncertain. The CDR3 loop spans 14 amino acids. V lost 0 bases and J 5 bases, leaving 11 bases between the germline ends. The germline V gene has CDR1 SGDLS and CDR2 YYNGEE. CDR3 region: CASSVELSGTEAFF. The CDR3 nucleotides read TGTGCCAGCAGCGTAGAGCTGTCTGGGACTGAAGCTTTCTTT.

This clonotype was picked up many times. The chain joins TRBV6-2 or TRBV6-3 to TRBJ2-3; no clear D gene. This CDR3 is built from 12 residues. Trimming pared 4 bases from V and 6 bases from J, leaving 8 bases between. Germline-derived CDR1 and CDR2 are MNHEY and SVGEGT. Here the CDR3 DNA reads TGTGCCAGCAGTTCATCATCGGATACGCAGTATTTT. Amino acids: CASSSSSDTQYF.

The rearrangement joins TRBV10-3 to TRBJ2-3; D ambiguous. Trimming stripped 3 bases from V and 0 bases from J, with 7 bases between. Per germline, CDR1 ENHRY and CDR2 SYGVKD. The CDR3 sequence is 14 residues long. CDR3 DNA sequence: TGTGCCATCAGTGACGGGTCTAGCACAGATACGCAGTATTTT. It encodes CAISDGSSTDTQYF.

This clonotype was counted only a few times. The gene calls are TRBV30 and TRBJ1-4, with no clear D. The V end lost 0 bases, the J end lost 3 bases, and 14 bases lay between the germline ends. This CDR3 contains 16 residues. CDR1 GTSNPN and CDR2 SVGIG come from the germline V gene (reference sequence). The CDR3 DNA is TGTGCCTGGAGTGTACCTTTGCTGAGGGCTAATGAAAAACTGTTTTTT. Translation: CAWSVPLLRANEKLFF.

This chain links TRBV19 with TRBJ2-1, with 7 positions matching TRBD2. The CDR3 is made up of 14 amino acids. The germline V gene has CDR1 LNHDA and CDR2 SQIVND (reference sequence). With V trimmed by 7 bases and J by 5 bases, 8 bases remained unmatched. The CDR3 nucleotides are TGTGCCAGTAAGATCCAGCGGGGTAACAATGAGCAGTTCTTC. Amino acid sequence: CASKIQRGNNEQFF.

On this clonotype: A junction end diverges from the germline sequence, so it may reflect a read error. The chain uses TRBV5-1 and TRBJ2-3; a possible D gene is TRBD1 (5 bases). This CDR3 has 14 residues. Germline V gives CDR1 SGHRS, CDR2 YFSETQ. The DNA of the CDR3 is TGCGTCAGCAGCTTAGGGGATACCACAGATACGCAGTATTTT. This gives the protein CVSSLGDTTDTQYF.

This clonotype was recorded at least ten times. The rearrangement links TRBV30 to TRBJ2-7; TRBD2 might be the D (6 bases). Germline loops: CDR1 GTSNPN, CDR2 SVGIG (reference sequence). The CDR3 consists of 13 residues. Trimming shortened V by 2 bases and J by 3 bases, and 11 bases separated the two germline ends. CDR3 in amino acids: CAWSMDSGYEQYF. The CDR3 DNA sequence: TGTGCCTGGAGTATGGATAGCGGCTACGAGCAGTACTTC.

This clonotype was recorded many times. CDR3 sequence: CATSDPSRGAQSDTQYF. The CDR3 bases are TGTGCCACCAGTGACCCCTCGCGGGGGGCGCAGTCAGATACGCAGTATTTT. V and J are TRBV24-1 and TRBJ2-3; 8 nucleotides align to TRBD2. This CDR3 region has 17 residues. Trimming at V came to 4 bases and at J to 4 bases, leaving 12 bases not matched to a gene. Germline V CDR1 and CDR2: KGHDR, SFDVKD.

V gene TRBV28 combines with J gene TRBJ1-5; tentatively, D is TRBD1 (5 bases). This CDR3 contains 17 residues. The germline V gene has CDR1 MDHEN and CDR2 SYDVKM. The V gene lost 4 bases and the J gene lost 0 bases, with 16 bases spanning the gap. In nucleotides, the CDR3 is TGTGCCAGCAGTTCCCGGGACCCCGCGAGTAGCAATCAGCCCCAGCATTTT. This codes for CASSSRDPASSNQPQHF.

This chain links TRBV29-1 with TRBJ1-4; 9 bases are a match to TRBD1. V lost 7 bases and J lost 7; bases outside the gene matches: 7. The CDR3 loop spans 13 amino acids. Per the germline V gene, CDR1 is SQVTM and CDR2 is ANQGSEA. The CDR3 loop is CSGMGQGSEKLFF. The DNA for the CDR3 is TGCAGCGGAATGGGACAGGGCAGTGAAAAACTGTTTTTT.

The V call is TRBV2, the J call TRBJ2-7; weak D call: TRBD2 (5 bases). The CDR3 totals 11 residues. Per germline, CDR1 SNHLY and CDR2 FYNNEI. V lost 5 bases and J lost 9, with 11 bases in between. CDR3 bases: TGTGCCAGCAGTAACTACGAGGGGCAGTACTTC. This sequence encodes CASSNYEGQYF.

The CDR3 bases are TGTGCCAGCAGCTTAGCGGGGGGGCCGTGGGACGAGCAGTACTTC. Amino acids: CASSLAGGPWDEQYF. The chain joins TRBV7-2 to TRBJ2-7; a possible D gene is TRBD2 (7 bases). The CDR3 spans 15 residues. The germline CDR1 and CDR2 sequences are SGHTA and FQGNSA. The V and J ends lost 0 bases and 5 bases respectively, with 14 bases between them.

The genes are TRBV20-1 and TRBJ1-5; D perhaps matches TRBD1 (5 bases). Per the germline V gene, CDR1 is DFQATT and CDR2 is SNEGSKA (reference sequence). The CDR3 has 14 amino acids. V lost 8 bases to trimming and J lost 0 bases, with 14 bases between them. CDR3 in amino acids: CSTTSGGSNQPQHF. Here the CDR3 DNA reads TGCAGTACTACGTCCGGGGGTAGCAATCAGCCCCAGCATTTT.

This clonotype was detected only a few times. The chain couples TRBV18 to TRBJ1-1; 8 bases align to TRBD1. CDR1 KGHSH and CDR2 LQKENI come from the germline V gene. The trim removed 3 bases at V and 6 bases at J, leaving 6 bases unmatched. The CDR3 loop spans 14 amino acids. The CDR3 sequence: CASSPAAGGSEAFF. The CDR3 coding sequence is TGTGCCAGCTCACCCGCCGCAGGGGGCTCTGAAGCTTTCTTT.

The V call is TRBV12-3 or TRBV12-4, the J call TRBJ2-1, with 12 bases lining up with TRBD2. The CDR3 runs to 15 residues. Trimming cost V 7 bases and J 6 bases; bases outside gene matches: 7. The CDR3 region has the DNA TGTGCCAGCAACATAGGACTAGCGGGAATCAATGAGCAGTTCTTC. Translation: CASNIGLAGINEQFF.

This chain connects TRBV10-2 to TRBJ1-5; 8 positions match TRBD1. Germline CDR1 and CDR2: WSHSY and SAAADI. The CDR3 runs 14 residues. Trimming removed 6 bases from V and 6 bases from J; junction bases left unmatched: 7. CDR3 residues: CASRGGQVSQPQHF. In DNA, the CDR3 is TGCGCCAGCAGGGGGGGACAGGTGAGTCAGCCCCAGCATTTT.

This clonotype was detected only a few times. This sequence joins TRBV6-1 and TRBJ1-1; D uncertain. The CDR3 is 16 amino acids. Deletions cut 5 bases from V and 1 base from J, with 17 bases between. The V gene's germline CDR1 is MNHNS and CDR2 SASEGT. CDR3 sequence: CASSSQRLGKNTEAFF. CDR3 DNA: TGTGCCAGCAGTTCTCAGCGGCTAGGAAAGAACACTGAAGCTTTCTTT.

V usage is TRBV7-2 and J usage is TRBJ2-3; no clear D gene. This CDR3 comprises 12 residues. CDR1 is SGHTA, CDR2 FQGNSA, per germline. Trimming stripped 5 bases from V and 2 bases from J, with 5 bases between. CDR3 loop: CASSILTDTQYF. CDR3 coding DNA: TGTGCCAGCAGCATCCTCACAGATACGCAGTATTTT.

By sample share, this clonotype is medium-sized. This chain joins TRBV29-1 and TRBJ1-3; D might be TRBD1 (5 bases). V lost 4 bases and J lost 3, with 13 bases in between. CDR1 SQVTM and CDR2 ANQGSEA come from the germline V gene. There are 14 residues in the CDR3. Written as DNA, the CDR3 is TGCAGCGTTGGGGTTCAGGGTGGTGGAAACACCATATATTTT. Translated, it gives CSVGVQGGGNTIYF.

This sequence joins TRBV10-2 and TRBJ1-1, with D hard to call. The CDR3 is 13 residues long. Germline assignment: CDR1 WSHSY and CDR2 SAAADI. V was shortened by 4 bases and J by 1 base, with 7 bases between the two germline ends. The CDR3 loop is CASSVGRNTEAFF. In DNA form, the CDR3 reads TGCGCCAGCAGTGTCGGCAGGAACACTGAAGCTTTCTTT.

The rearrangement links TRBV18 to TRBJ1-4, with D unclear. From germline, CDR1 is KGHSH and CDR2 LQKENI. Trimming shortened V by 4 bases and J by 0 bases, and 12 bases separated the two germline ends. The CDR3 totals 16 residues. In DNA, the CDR3 is TGTGCCAGCTCACAAGGATGGCCTGCAACTAATGAAAAACTGTTTTTT. It codes for CASSQGWPATNEKLFF.

This sequence joins TRBV14 and TRBJ2-7; 10 bases are shared with TRBD2. Unmatched junction bases numbered 9, after V lost 4 bases and J lost 6 bases. CDR1 is SGHDN and CDR2 is FVKESK in the germline V gene. CDR3 length: 15 residues. CDR3 in DNA: TGTGCCAGCAGCCGGGATAGCGGGAGGTTGAGCGAGCAGTACTTC. It translates to CASSRDSGRLSEQYF.

This chain connects TRBV10-3 to TRBJ2-3; no definite D call. The length of the CDR3 is 14 residues. Trimming pared 0 bases from V and 3 bases from J, leaving 7 bases between. The germline gives CDR1 ENHRY, CDR2 SYGVKD. CDR3 nucleotides: TGTGCCATCAGTGAGTCGACAACTACAGATACGCAGTATTTT. Translated, it gives CAISESTTTDTQYF.

In this sample, this clonotype turned up many times. The gene calls are TRBV7-8 and TRBJ1-2; weak D call: TRBD1 (6 bases). CDR1 is SGHVS, CDR2 FQNEAQ, per germline. The CDR3 runs 15 residues. The germline V and J ends were trimmed by 2 bases and 4 bases, with 14 bases remaining between them. CDR3 amino acids: CASSLIAGAIYGYTF. Here the CDR3 DNA reads TGTGCCAGCAGCTTAATAGCAGGGGCGATCTATGGCTACACCTTC.

This clonotype came up a few times. This chain connects TRBV12-3 or TRBV12-4 to TRBJ1-1, with TRBD1 as a possible D gene (6 bases). Trimming shortened V by 2 bases and J by 9 bases, and 7 bases separated the two germline ends. The CDR3 covers 11 residues. The CDR3 DNA sequence: TGTGCCAGCAGTTTACAGGGGAAAGCTTTCTTT. It yields the protein CASSLQGKAFF.